This T cell receptor beta chain comes out of a study of OX40 agonist ivuxolimab in advanced cancers. Study-wide background: In this trial design, patients received ivuxolimab intravenously at 0.01 to 10 mg/kg every 2 weeks. Melanoma, hepatocellular carcinoma, head and neck or renal cell cancer occurred in dose-escalation patients. Males comprised over 80% of the group, whose mean age was approximately 61 years (range 23 to 79).

The germline gives CDR1 MNHNS, CDR2 SASEGT. Unmatched junction bases numbered 5, after V lost 0 bases and J lost 4 bases. The CDR3 sequence is 15 residues long. Concerning this clone itself: Its antigen is as yet unknown.

TCRdb's copy holds only in-frame clones and misses some; the assay was immunoSEQ multiplex PCR. In the table there are roughly 92,000 clones, more than 85% of which are singletons. Study observations and caveats: Compared with CD4+, CD8+ T cells on average had more expanded clones.

This sample comprised CD4+ or CD8+ T cells sorted from blood, obtained in a trial of the OX40 agonist ivuxolimab. This TCR was recovered from an adult with an advanced solid tumor such as melanoma, head and neck, liver or kidney cancer. V gene TRBV6-1 combines with J gene TRBJ1-2; 7 bases match TRBD1. The CDR3 reads CASSEATGEGYGYTF. In nucleotides, the CDR3 is TGTGCCAGCAGTGAAGCAACAGGGGAGGGCTATGGCTACACCTTC.